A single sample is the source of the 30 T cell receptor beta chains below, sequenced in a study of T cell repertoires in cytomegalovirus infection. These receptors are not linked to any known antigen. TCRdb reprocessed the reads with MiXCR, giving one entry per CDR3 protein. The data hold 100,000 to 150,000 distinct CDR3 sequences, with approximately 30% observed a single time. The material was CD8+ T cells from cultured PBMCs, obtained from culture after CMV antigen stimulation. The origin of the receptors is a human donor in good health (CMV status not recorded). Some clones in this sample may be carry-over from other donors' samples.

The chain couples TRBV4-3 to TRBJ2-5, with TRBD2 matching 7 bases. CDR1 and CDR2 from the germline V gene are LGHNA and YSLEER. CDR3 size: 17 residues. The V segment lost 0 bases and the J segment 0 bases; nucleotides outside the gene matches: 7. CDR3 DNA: TGCGCCAGCAGCCAAGATATCGGCCTAGCGGACCAAGAGACCCAGTACTTC. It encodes CASSQDIGLADQETQYF.

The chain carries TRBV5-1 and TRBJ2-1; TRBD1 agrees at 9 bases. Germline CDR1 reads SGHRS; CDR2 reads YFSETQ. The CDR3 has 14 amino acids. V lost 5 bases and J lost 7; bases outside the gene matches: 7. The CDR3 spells CASRGDRVTNEQFF. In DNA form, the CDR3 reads TGCGCCAGCAGAGGGGACAGGGTAACGAATGAGCAGTTCTTC.

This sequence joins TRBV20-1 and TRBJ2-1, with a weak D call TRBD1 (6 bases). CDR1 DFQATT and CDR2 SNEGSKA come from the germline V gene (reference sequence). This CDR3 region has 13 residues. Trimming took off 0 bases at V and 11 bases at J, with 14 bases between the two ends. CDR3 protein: CSARDSGEPKQFF. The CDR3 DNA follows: TGCAGTGCTAGAGATTCAGGGGAACCCAAGCAGTTCTTC.

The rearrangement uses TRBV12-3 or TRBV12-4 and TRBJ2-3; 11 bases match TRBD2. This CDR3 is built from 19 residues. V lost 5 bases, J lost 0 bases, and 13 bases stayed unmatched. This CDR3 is CASSTAGGLAETSTDTQYF. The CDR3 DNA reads TGTGCCAGCAGTACCGCAGGGGGACTAGCGGAGACTAGCACAGATACGCAGTATTTT.

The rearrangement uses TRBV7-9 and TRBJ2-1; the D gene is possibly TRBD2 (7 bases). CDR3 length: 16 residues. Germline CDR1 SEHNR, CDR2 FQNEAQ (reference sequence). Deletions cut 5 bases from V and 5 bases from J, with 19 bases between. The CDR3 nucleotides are TGTGCCAGCAGCCCCCCCGAGGCGGGGGCTGACAATGAGCAGTTCTTC. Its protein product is CASSPPEAGADNEQFF.

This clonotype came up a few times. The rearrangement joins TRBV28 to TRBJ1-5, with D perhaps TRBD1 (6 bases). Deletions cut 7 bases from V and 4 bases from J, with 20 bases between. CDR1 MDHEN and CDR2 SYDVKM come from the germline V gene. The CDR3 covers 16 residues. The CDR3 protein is CASTTGRQASNQPQHF. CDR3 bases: TGTGCCAGCACCACGGGAAGACAGGCTAGTAATCAGCCCCAGCATTTT. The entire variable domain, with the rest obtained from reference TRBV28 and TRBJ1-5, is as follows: DVKVTQSSRYLVKRTGEKVFLECVQDMDHENMFWYRQDPGLGLRLIYFSYDVKMKEKGDIPEGYSVSREKKERFSLILESASTNQTSMYLCASTTGRQASNQPQHFGDGTRLSIL.

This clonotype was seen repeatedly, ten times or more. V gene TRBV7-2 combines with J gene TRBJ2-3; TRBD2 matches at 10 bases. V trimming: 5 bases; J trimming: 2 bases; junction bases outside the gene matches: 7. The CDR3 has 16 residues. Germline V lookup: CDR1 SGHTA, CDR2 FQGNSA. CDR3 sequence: CASSRLAGGITDTQYF. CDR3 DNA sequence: TGTGCCAGCAGCCGGTTAGCGGGGGGCATCACAGATACGCAGTATTTT.

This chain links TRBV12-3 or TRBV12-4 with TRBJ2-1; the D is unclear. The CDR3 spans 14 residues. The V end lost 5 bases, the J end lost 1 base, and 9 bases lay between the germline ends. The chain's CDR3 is CASSPTSSYNEQFF. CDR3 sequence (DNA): TGTGCCAGCAGTCCCACCTCTTCCTACAATGAGCAGTTCTTC.

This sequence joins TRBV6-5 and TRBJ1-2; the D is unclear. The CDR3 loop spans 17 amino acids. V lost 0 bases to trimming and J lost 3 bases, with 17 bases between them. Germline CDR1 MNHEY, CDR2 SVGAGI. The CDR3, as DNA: TGTGCCAGCAGTTACTCGAACTTGCGCGGCACAGACTATGGCTACACCTTC. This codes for CASSYSNLRGTDYGYTF.

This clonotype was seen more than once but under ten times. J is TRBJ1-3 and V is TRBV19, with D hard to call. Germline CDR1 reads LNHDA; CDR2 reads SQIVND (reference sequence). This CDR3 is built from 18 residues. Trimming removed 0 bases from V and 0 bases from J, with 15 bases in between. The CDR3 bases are TGTGCCAGTAGTATAGAATTGGCAGGCCGGACCTCTGGAAACACCATATATTTT. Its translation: CASSIELAGRTSGNTIYF. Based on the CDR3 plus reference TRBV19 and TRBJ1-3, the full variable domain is DGGITQSPKYLFRKEGQNVTLSCEQNLNHDAMYWYRQDPGQGLRLIYYSQIVNDFQKGDIAEGYSVSREKKESFPLTVTSAQKNPTAFYLCASSIELAGRTSGNTIYFGEGSWLTVV.

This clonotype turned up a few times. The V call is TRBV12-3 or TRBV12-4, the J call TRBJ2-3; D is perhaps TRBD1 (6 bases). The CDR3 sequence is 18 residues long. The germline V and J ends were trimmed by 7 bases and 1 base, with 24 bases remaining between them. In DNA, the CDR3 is TGTGCCAGCACCCAGGGGTCGGGGTATCTGTATGGCACAGATACGCAGTATTTT. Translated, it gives CASTQGSGYLYGTDTQYF.

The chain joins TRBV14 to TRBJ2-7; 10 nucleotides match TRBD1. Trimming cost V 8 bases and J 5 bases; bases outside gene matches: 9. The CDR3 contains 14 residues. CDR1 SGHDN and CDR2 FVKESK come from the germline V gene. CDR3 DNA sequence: TGTGCCAGCTCCCAGGGACAGGGGTTCAACGAGCAGTACTTC. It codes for CASSQGQGFNEQYF.

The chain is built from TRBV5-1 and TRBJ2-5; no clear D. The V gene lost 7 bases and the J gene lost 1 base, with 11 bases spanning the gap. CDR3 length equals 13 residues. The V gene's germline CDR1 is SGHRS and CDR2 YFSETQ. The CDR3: CASGWSFQETQYF. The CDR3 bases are TGCGCCAGCGGCTGGTCGTTCCAAGAGACCCAGTACTTC.

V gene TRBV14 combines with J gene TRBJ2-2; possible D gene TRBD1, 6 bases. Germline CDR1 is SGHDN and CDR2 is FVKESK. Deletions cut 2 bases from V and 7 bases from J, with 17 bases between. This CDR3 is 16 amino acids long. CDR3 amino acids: CASSQYRGFLHGELFF. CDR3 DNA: TGTGCCAGCAGCCAATATAGGGGGTTTCTTCACGGGGAGCTGTTTTTT.

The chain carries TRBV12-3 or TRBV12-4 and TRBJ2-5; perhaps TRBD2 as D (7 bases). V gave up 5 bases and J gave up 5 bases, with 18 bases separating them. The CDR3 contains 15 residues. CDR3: CASSPGLRGGETQYF. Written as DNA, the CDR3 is TGTGCCAGCAGTCCGGGCCTTAGGGGGGGGGAGACCCAGTACTTC.

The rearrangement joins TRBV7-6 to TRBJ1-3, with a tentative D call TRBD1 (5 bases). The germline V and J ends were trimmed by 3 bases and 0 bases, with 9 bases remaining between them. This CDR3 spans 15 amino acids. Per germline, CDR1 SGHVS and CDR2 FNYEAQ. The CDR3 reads CASSFGGYSGNTIYF. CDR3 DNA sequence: TGTGCCAGCAGCTTTGGGGGTTACTCTGGAAACACCATATATTTT.

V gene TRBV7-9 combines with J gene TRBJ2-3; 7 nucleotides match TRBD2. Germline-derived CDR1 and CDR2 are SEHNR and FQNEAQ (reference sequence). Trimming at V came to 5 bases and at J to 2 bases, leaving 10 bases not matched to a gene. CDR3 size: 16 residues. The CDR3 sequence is CASSPDTGTNTDTQYF. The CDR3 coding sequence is TGTGCCAGCAGCCCGGACACCGGGACTAACACAGATACGCAGTATTTT.

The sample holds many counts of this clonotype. CDR3 in DNA: TGTGCCAGCAGTCGACAGCTGGGGATCGGGGGGTATAATGAAAAACTGTTTTTT. Translating it yields CASSRQLGIGGYNEKLFF. This chain connects TRBV28 to TRBJ1-4, with D possibly TRBD1 on 5 matching bases. The CDR3 length is 18 residues. Germline assignment: CDR1 MDHEN and CDR2 SYDVKM. The V end was cut by 5 bases, the J end by 4 bases, with 23 bases between. Full variable domain (rest looked up from reference TRBV28 and TRBJ1-4): DVKVTQSSRYLVKRTGEKVFLECVQDMDHENMFWYRQDPGLGLRLIYFSYDVKMKEKGDIPEGYSVSREKKERFSLILESASTNQTSMYLCASSRQLGIGGYNEKLFFGSGTQLSVL.

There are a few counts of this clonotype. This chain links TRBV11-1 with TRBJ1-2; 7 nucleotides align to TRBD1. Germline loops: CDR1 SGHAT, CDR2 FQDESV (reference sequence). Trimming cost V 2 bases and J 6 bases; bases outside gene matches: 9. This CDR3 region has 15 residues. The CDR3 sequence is CASSLYGTAFDGYTF. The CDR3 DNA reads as TGTGCCAGCAGCTTATACGGGACAGCCTTTGATGGCTACACCTTC.

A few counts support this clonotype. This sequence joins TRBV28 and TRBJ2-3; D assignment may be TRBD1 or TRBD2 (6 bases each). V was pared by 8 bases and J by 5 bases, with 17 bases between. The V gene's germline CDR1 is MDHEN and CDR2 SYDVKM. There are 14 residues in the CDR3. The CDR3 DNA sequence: TGTGCCAGCGTAAACCGGGGGCAAGGAGATACGCAGTATTTT. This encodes CASVNRGQGDTQYF.

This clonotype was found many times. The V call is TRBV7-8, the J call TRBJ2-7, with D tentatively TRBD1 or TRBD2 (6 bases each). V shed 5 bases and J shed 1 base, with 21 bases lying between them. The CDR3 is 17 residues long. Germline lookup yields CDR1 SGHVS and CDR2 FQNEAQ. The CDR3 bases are TGTGCCAGCAGCCCCGAGGGGGGAAACGCCAGGTCCTACGAGCAGTACTTC. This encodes CASSPEGGNARSYEQYF.

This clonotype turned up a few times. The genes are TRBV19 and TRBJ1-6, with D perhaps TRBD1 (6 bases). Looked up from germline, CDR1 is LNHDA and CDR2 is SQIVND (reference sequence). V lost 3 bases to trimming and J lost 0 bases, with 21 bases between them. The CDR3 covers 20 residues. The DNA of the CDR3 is TGTGCCAGTAGTATCTTCCCCAACGGACAGAAGAGCTCCTATAATTCACCCCTCCACTTT. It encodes CASSIFPNGQKSSYNSPLHF.

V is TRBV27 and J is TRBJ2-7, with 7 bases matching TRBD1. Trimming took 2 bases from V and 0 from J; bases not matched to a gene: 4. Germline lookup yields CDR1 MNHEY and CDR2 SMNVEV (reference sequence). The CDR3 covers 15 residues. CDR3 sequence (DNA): TGTGCCAGCAGTTTAGAGACAGGGAACTCCTACGAGCAGTACTTC. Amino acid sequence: CASSLETGNSYEQYF.

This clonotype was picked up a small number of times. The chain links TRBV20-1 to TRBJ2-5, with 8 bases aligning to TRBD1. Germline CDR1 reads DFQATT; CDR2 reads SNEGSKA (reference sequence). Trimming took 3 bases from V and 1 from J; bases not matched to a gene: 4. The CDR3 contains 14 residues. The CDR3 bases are TGCAGTGCTAGGACAGGGGCAGCCCAAGAGACCCAGTACTTC. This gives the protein CSARTGAAQETQYF.

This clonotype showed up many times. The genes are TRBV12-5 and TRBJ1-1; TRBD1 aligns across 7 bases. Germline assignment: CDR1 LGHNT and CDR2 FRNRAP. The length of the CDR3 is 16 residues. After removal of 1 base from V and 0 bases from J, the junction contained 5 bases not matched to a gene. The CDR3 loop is CASGLGVDRVNTEAFF. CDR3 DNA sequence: TGTGCTAGTGGTTTGGGGGTTGACAGGGTGAACACTGAAGCTTTCTTT. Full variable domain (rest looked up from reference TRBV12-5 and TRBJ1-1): DARVTQTPRHKVTEMGQEVTMRCQPILGHNTVFWYRQTMMQGLELLAYFRNRAPLDDSGMPKDRFSAEMPDATLATLKIQPSEPRDSAVYFCASGLGVDRVNTEAFFGQGTRLTVV.

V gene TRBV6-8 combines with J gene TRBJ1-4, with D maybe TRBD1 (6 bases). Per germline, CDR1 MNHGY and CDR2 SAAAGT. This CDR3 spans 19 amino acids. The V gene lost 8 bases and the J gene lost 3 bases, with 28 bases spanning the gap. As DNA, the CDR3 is TGTGCCAGCCGACTCCAGGGGCACCAGGTTTTCCAGTCTAATGAAAAACTGTTTTTT. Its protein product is CASRLQGHQVFQSNEKLFF.

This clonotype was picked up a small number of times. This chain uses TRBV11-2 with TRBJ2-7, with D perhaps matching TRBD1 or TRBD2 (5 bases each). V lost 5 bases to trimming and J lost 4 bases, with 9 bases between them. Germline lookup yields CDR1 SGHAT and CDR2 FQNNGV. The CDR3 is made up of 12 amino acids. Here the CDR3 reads CASSREGYEQYF. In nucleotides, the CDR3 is TGTGCCAGCAGCCGAGAGGGGTACGAGCAGTACTTC.

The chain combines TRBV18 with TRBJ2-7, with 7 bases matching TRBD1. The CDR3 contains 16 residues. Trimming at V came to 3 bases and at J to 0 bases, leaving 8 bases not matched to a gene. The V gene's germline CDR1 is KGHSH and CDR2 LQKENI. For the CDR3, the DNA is TGTGCCAGCTCACCGGGGCAGACAGGGAGCTCCTACGAGCAGTACTTC. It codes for CASSPGQTGSSYEQYF.

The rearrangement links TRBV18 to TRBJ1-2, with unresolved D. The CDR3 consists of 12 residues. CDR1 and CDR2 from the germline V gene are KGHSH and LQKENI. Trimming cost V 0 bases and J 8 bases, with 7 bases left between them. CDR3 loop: CASSPPTGGYTF. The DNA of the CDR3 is TGTGCCAGCTCACCACCGACGGGGGGCTACACCTTC.

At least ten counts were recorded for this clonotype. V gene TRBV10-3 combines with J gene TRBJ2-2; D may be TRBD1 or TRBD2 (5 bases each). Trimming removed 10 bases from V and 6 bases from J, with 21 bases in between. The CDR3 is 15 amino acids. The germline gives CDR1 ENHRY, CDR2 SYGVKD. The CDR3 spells CATNGDVAVSGELFF. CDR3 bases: TGTGCCACCAACGGGGACGTAGCAGTTTCCGGGGAGCTGTTTTTT.